This T cell receptor (beta chain) was retrieved from a study of blood T cell repertoires in COVID-19. Clones were sequenced by immunoSEQ multiplex PCR, and TCRdb holds only the in-frame ones, with some missing. The repertoire consists of tens of thousands of clones, with 89% occurring once and the leading ten covering 43%. V gave up 1 base and J gave up 0 bases, with 7 bases separating them. The CDR3 has 15 residues. In germline, CDR1 is SGHTA, CDR2 FQGNSA. Sequenced sample: peripheral blood. This sequence originates from a woman aged 55-70 years with COVID-19, enrolled during active disease. The V gene is TRBV7-2, the J gene TRBJ1-5; D not certain. The DNA of the CDR3 is TGTGCCAGCAGCTTAGGCAGTAATAGCAATCAGCCCCAGCATTTT. This sequence encodes CASSLGSNSNQPQHF.